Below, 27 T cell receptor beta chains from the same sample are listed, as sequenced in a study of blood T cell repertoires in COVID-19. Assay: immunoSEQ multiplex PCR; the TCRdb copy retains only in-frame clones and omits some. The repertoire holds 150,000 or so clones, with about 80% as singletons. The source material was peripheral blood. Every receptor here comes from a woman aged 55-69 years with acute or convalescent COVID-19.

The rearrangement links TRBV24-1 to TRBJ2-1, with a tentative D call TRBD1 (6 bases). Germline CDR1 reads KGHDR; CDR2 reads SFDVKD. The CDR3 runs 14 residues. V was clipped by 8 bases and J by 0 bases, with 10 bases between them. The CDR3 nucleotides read TGTGCCACCACTGACAGGTACTCCTACAATGAGCAGTTCTTC. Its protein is CATTDRYSYNEQFF.

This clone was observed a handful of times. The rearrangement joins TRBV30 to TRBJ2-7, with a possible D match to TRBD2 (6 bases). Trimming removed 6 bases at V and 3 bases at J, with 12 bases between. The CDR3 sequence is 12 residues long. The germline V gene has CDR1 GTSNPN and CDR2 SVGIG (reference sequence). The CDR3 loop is CACNLGGYEQYF. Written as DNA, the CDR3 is TGTGCCTGCAATCTCGGGGGCTACGAGCAGTACTTC.

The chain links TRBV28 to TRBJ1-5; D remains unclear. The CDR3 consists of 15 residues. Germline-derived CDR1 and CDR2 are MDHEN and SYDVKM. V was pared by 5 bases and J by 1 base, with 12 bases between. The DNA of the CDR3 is TGTGCCAGCAGTGGGCCGGGGTCGAGCAATCAGCCCCAGCATTTT. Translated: CASSGPGSSNQPQHF.

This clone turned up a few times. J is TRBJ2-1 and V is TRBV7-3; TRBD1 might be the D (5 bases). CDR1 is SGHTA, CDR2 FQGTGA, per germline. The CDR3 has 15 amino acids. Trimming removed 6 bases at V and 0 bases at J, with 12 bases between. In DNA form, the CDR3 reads TGTGCCAGCAGTATCGCAGGGTTCTCCTACAATGAGCAGTTCTTC. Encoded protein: CASSIAGFSYNEQFF.

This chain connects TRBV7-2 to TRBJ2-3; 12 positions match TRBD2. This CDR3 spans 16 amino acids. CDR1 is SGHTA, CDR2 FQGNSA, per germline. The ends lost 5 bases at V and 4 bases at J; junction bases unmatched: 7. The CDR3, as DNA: TGTGCCAGCAGCCAGAGACTAGCGGGGGCCGCAGATACGCAGTATTTT. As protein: CASSQRLAGAADTQYF. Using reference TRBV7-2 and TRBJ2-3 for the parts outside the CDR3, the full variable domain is GAGVSQSPSNKVTEKGKDVELRCDPISGHTALYWYRQSLGQGLEFLIYFQGNSAPDKSGLPSDRFSAERTGGSVSTLTIQRTQQEDSAVYLCASSQRLAGAADTQYFGPGTRLTVL.

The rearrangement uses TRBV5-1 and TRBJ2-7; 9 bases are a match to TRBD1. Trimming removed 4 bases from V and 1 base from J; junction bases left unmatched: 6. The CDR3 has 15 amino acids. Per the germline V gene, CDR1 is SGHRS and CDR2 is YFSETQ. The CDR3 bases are TGCGCCAGCAGCCCCGGACAGGGGTTATCCTACGAGCAGTACTTC. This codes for CASSPGQGLSYEQYF.

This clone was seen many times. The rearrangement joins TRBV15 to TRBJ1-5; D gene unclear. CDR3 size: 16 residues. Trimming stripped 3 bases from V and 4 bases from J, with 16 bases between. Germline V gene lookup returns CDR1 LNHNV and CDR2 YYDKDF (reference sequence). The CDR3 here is CATSRERAVTNQPQHF. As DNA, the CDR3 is TGTGCCACCAGCAGGGAGCGGGCAGTAACAAATCAGCCCCAGCATTTT.

The DNA for the CDR3 is TGTGCCTGGAGTACGGGGTGGGGAAAACTGTTTTTT. Residues: CAWSTGWGKLFF. The rearrangement uses TRBV30 and TRBJ1-4, with unresolved D. Germline CDR1 GTSNPN, CDR2 SVGIG (reference sequence). The length of the CDR3 is 12 residues. With 2 bases removed from V and 10 bases from J, the gap between germline ends came to 11 bases. Variable domain in full (rest from reference TRBV30 and TRBJ1-4): SQTIHQWPATLVQPVGSPLSLECTVEGTSNPNLYWYRQAAGRGLQLLFYSVGIGQISSEVPQNLSASRPQDRQFILSSKKLLLSDSGFYLCAWSTGWGKLFFGSGTQLSVL.

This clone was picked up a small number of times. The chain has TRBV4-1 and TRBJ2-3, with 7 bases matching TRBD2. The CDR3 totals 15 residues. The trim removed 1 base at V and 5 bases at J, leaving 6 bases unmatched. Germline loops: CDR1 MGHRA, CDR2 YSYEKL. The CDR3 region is CASSQGRGRVDTQYF. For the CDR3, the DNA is TGCGCCAGCAGCCAAGGTCGGGGGAGGGTAGATACGCAGTATTTT.

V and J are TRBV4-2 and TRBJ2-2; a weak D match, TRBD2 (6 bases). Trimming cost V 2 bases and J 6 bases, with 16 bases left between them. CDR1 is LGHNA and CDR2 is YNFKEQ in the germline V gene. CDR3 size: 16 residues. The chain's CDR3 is CASSQIKAGTAGELFF. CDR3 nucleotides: TGTGCCAGCAGCCAAATAAAGGCGGGGACGGCCGGGGAGCTGTTTTTT.

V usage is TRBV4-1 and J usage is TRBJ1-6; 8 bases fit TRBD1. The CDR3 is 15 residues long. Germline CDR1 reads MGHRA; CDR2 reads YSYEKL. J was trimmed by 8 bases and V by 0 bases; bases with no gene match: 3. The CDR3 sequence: CASSQEVTGDSPLHF. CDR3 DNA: TGCGCCAGCAGCCAAGAGGTGACAGGGGATTCACCCCTCCACTTT.

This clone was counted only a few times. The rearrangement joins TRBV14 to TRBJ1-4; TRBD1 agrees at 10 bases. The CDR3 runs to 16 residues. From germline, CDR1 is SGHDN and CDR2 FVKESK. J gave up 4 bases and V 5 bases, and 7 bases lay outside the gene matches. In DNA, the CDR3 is TGTGCCAGCAGCGGCCGGGACAGGGGCGGTAATGAAAAACTGTTTTTT. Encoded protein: CASSGRDRGGNEKLFF.

The CDR3 region is CASSLRTSVTGELFF. The CDR3 region has the DNA TGTGCCAGCAGCTTGCGGACTAGCGTCACCGGGGAGCTGTTTTTT. This sequence joins TRBV5-4 and TRBJ2-2; 9 bases match TRBD2. J was trimmed by 4 bases and V by 1 base; bases with no gene match: 2. Germline V gene lookup returns CDR1 SGHNT and CDR2 YYREEE (reference sequence). The CDR3 runs 15 residues.

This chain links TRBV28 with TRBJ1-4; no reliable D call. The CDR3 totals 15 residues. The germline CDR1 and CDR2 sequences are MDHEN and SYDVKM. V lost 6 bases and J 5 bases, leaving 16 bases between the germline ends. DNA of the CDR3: TGTGCCAGCAGCACAAGAGGGAGAACCAATGAAAAACTGTTTTTT. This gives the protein CASSTRGRTNEKLFF.

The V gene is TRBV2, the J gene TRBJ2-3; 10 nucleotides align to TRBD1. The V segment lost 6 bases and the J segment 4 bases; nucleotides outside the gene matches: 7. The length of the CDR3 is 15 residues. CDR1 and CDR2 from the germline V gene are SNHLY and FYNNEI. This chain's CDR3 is CASSARDRGSDTQYF. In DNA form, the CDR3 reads TGTGCCAGCAGCGCCCGGGACAGGGGATCAGATACGCAGTATTTT.

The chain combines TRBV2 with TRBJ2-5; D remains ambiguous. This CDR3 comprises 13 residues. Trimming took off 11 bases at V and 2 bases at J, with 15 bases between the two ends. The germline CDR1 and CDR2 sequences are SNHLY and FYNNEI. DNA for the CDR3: TGTGCCCGCTCAGACTCGCATCAAGAGACCCAGTACTTC. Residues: CARSDSHQETQYF.

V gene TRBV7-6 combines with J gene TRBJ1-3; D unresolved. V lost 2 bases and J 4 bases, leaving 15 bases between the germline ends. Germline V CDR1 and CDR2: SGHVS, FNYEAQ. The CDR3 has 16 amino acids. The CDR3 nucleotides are TGTGCCAGCAGCTTACGAGGGTCCACCACCGGAAACACCATATATTTT. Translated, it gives CASSLRGSTTGNTIYF.

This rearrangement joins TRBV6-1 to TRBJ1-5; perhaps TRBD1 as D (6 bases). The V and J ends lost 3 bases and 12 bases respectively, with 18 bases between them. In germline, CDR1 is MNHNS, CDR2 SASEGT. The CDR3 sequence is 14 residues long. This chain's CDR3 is CASSELPNTGNQHF. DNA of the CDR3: TGTGCCAGCAGTGAGTTACCCAACACAGGGAACCAGCATTTT.

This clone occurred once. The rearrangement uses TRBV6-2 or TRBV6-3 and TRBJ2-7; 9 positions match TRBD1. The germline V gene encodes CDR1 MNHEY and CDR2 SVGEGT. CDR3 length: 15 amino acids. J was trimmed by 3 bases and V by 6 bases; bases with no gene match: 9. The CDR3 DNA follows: TGTGCCAGCAGACCTGGACAGGGGATTTTCTACGAGCAGTACTTC. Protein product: CASRPGQGIFYEQYF.

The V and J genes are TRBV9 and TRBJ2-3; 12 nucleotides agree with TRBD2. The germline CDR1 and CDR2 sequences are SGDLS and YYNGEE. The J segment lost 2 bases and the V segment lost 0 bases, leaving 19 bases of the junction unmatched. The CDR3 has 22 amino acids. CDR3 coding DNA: TGTGCCAGCAGCGTAGCCTTCCCGGACTATCTAGCGGGGGGGAGGTACACAGATACGCAGTATTTT. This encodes CASSVAFPDYLAGGRYTDTQYF. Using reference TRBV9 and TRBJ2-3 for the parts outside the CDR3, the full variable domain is DSGVTQTPKHLITATGQRVTLRCSPRSGDLSVYWYQQSLDQGLQFLIQYYNGEERAKGNILERFSAQQFPDLHSELNLSSLELGDSALYFCASSVAFPDYLAGGRYTDTQYFGPGTRLTVL.

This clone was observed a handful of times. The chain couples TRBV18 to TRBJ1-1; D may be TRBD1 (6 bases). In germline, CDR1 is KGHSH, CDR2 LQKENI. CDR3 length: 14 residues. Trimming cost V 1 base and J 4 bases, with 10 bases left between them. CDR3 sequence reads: CASSPLEGVTEAFF. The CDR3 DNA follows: TGTGCCAGCTCACCACTTGAGGGGGTCACTGAAGCTTTCTTT.

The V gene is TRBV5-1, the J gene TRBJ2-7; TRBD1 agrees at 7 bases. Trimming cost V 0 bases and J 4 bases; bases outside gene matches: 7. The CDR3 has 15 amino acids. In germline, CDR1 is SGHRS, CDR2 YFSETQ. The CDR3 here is CASSLDLDRPYEQYF. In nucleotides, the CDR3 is TGCGCCAGCAGCTTGGATCTGGACAGGCCTTACGAGCAGTACTTC.

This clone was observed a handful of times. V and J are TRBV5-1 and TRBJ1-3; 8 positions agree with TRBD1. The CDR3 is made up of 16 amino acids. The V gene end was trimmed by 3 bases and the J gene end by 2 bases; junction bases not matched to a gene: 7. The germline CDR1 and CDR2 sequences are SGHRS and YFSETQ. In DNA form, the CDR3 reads TGCGCCAGCAGCTCAGGACAGGGTCTACCTGGAAACACCATATATTTT. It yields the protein CASSSGQGLPGNTIYF.

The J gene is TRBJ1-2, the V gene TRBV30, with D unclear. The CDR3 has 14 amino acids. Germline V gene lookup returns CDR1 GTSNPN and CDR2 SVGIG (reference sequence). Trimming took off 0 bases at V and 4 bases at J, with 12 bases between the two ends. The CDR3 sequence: CAWSVRGMIYGYTF. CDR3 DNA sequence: TGTGCCTGGAGTGTACGGGGAATGATCTATGGCTACACCTTC. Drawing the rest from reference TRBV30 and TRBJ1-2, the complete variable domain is SQTIHQWPATLVQPVGSPLSLECTVEGTSNPNLYWYRQAAGRGLQLLFYSVGIGQISSEVPQNLSASRPQDRQFILSSKKLLLSDSGFYLCAWSVRGMIYGYTFGSGTRLTVV.

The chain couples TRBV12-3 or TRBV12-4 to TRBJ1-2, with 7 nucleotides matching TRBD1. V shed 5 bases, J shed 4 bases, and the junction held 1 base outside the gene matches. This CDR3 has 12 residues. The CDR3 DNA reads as TGTGCCAGCAGTCGGGACAGCTATGGCTACACCTTC. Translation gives CASSRDSYGYTF.

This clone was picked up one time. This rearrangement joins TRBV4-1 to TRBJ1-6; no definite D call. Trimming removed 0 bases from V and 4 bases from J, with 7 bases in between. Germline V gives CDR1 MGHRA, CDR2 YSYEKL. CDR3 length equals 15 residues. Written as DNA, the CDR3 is TGCGCCAGCAGCCAAGATAGCCGTTATAATTCACCCCTCCACTTT. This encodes CASSQDSRYNSPLHF.

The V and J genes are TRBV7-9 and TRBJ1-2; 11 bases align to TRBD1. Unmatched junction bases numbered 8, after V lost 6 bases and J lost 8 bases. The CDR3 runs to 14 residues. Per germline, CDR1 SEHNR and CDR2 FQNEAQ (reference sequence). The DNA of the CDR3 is TGTGCCAGCAGTTATGGACAGGGGGCGGGCGGCTACACCTTC. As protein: CASSYGQGAGGYTF.